This T cell receptor beta chain emerged from a study of HIV-infected patients and healthy controls. Germline CDR1 reads DFQATT; CDR2 reads SNEGSKA (reference sequence). The CDR3 sequence is 14 residues long. The V and J ends lost 3 bases and 6 bases respectively, with 17 bases between them. Each CDR3 protein gets one entry after TCRdb re-called the 5' RACE reads with MiXCR. This sample has tens of thousands of distinct CDR3 sequences; about a sixth occur once, and the top ten carry approximately 5%. This clonotype was picked up many times. This sequence joins TRBV20-1 and TRBJ1-2; tentative D call: TRBD1 (5 bases). The sequence was collected from a human donor in good health. Material: CD4+ T cells from blood. The CDR3 coding sequence is TGCAGTGCTAGGGGGGACCTCGACCCAAATGGCTACACCTTC. It translates to CSARGDLDPNGYTF.